This T cell receptor beta chain was captured in a study of human T cells and chemical hapten exposure. Germline V gives CDR1 SGHAT, CDR2 FQDESV (reference sequence). The CDR3 totals 15 residues. Trimming took 0 bases from V and 5 from J, leaving 13 bases between them. TCRdb independently ran MiXCR on the RACE reads; one entry per CDR3 protein. The data hold around 340,000 distinct CDR3 sequences, with about 7% observed a single time. Time point in this sample: patch test 1, 2 weeks after DPC sensitization. Treatment denoted: therapeutic diphenylcyclopropenone sensitization with weekly scalp DPC. Sequencing started from total RNA isolated from unfractionated whole blood.

This receptor was identified in a woman between 18 and 30 years old with alopecia areata. Some clones in this sample may be carry-over from other donors' samples. The sample was whole blood, taken in connection with sensitization to the hapten diphenylcyclopropenone (DPC). The chain combines TRBV11-1 with TRBJ1-2; D is ambiguous. This CDR3 reads CASSLAGRPEYGYTF. In DNA form, the CDR3 reads TGTGCCAGCAGCTTAGCGGGCAGGCCAGAGTATGGCTACACCTTC. Full variable domain (rest looked up from reference TRBV11-1 and TRBJ1-2): EAEVAQSPRYKITEKSQAVAFWCDPISGHATLYWYRQILGQGPELLVQFQDESVVDDSQLPKDRFSAERLKGVDSTLKIQPAELGDSAMYLCASSLAGRPEYGYTFGSGTRLTVV.